This passage covers 23 T cell receptor beta chains from one sample sequenced in a study of early T cells in non-severe SARS-CoV-2 infection. One entry per CDR3 protein, called by TCRdb with MiXCR from the 5' RACE reads. The sample shows some 87,000 distinct CDR3 sequences, around 13% of them seen only once. Sequences were obtained from whole blood. Receptor source: an adult who was a healthcare worker with PCR-confirmed SARS-CoV-2 infection or an uninfected control (not recorded which).

The V gene is TRBV11-3, the J gene TRBJ2-1; D unresolved. Trimming removed 1 base from V and 5 bases from J, with 9 bases in between. Germline assignment: CDR1 SGHNT and CDR2 YENEEA. The CDR3 is made up of 14 amino acids. Here the CDR3 reads CASSLGEGNNEQFF. The CDR3 nucleotides are TGTGCCAGCAGCTTAGGTGAAGGTAACAATGAGCAGTTCTTC.

This clonotype was observed at least ten times. The chain links TRBV6-2 or TRBV6-3 to TRBJ2-7, with TRBD2 matching 10 bases. The CDR3 is made up of 14 amino acids. Per germline, CDR1 MNHEY and CDR2 SVGEGT. The J segment lost 2 bases and the V segment lost 7 bases, leaving 5 bases of the junction unmatched. The CDR3: CASTPGLATYEQYF. The CDR3 nucleotides are TGTGCCAGCACCCCGGGACTAGCGACCTACGAGCAGTACTTC.

The V gene is TRBV10-3, the J gene TRBJ2-5, with a tentative D call TRBD1 (6 bases). CDR1 is ENHRY, CDR2 SYGVKD, per germline. Trimming stripped 11 bases from V and 1 base from J, with 14 bases between. This CDR3 has 13 amino acids. CDR3 in DNA: TGTGCCGCCAGGGACACCCTCCAAGAGACCCAGTACTTC. This encodes CAARDTLQETQYF.

This clonotype was counted at least ten times. The chain uses TRBV20-1 and TRBJ2-1; D could derive from TRBD1 or TRBD2 (5 bases each). The CDR3 loop spans 14 amino acids. Trimming removed 6 bases at V and 3 bases at J, with 15 bases between. Germline V gene data show CDR1 as DFQATT and CDR2 as SNEGSKA (reference sequence). CDR3 residues: CSAPRGGDYNEQFF. In DNA form, the CDR3 reads TGCAGTGCCCCGAGGGGCGGAGACTACAATGAGCAGTTCTTC.

This chain joins TRBV28 and TRBJ2-3; 8 bases agree with TRBD2. V shed 3 bases and J 5 bases; nucleotides not matched to a gene: 7. The CDR3 sequence is 15 residues long. The germline gives CDR1 MDHEN, CDR2 SYDVKM. CDR3 protein: CASSFYGRAIDTQYF. CDR3 DNA sequence: TGTGCCAGCAGTTTTTACGGGAGGGCCATAGATACGCAGTATTTT.

This clonotype was observed once. The chain couples TRBV10-1 to TRBJ2-3; D gene ambiguous. In germline, CDR1 is WNHNN, CDR2 SYGVQD (reference sequence). V lost 6 bases, J lost 5 bases, and 12 bases lay in between. The CDR3 is 13 amino acids. Here the CDR3 DNA reads TGCGCCAGCAGCGAGCTTAGAGGAGATACGCAGTATTTT. It encodes CASSELRGDTQYF.

This clonotype was picked up many times. The rearrangement links TRBV5-1 to TRBJ1-2; a possible D gene is TRBD1 (5 bases). The germline V gene has CDR1 SGHRS and CDR2 YFSETQ. This CDR3 contains 14 residues. Trimming removed 2 bases from V and 7 bases from J, with 15 bases in between. CDR3 in DNA: TGCGCCAGCAGCTTAGGACATAGGGAGGCTGGCTACACCTTC. Translating it yields CASSLGHREAGYTF. Combining the CDR3 with reference TRBV5-1 and TRBJ1-2 gives the whole variable domain KAGVTQTPRYLIKTRGQQVTLSCSPISGHRSVSWYQQTPGQGLQFLFEYFSETQRNKGNFPGRFSGRQFSNSRSEMNVSTLELGDSALYLCASSLGHREAGYTFGSGTRLTVV.

This clonotype was seen ten or more times. The rearrangement links TRBV6-2 or TRBV6-3 to TRBJ2-1; 14 positions agree with TRBD2. The junction had 14 bases not matched to a gene; V was cut back by 5 bases and J by 5 bases. Per the germline V gene, CDR1 is MNHEY and CDR2 is SVGEGT. The CDR3 runs to 19 residues. The CDR3 reads CASSHRLAGGPYPNNEQFF. CDR3 DNA sequence: TGTGCCAGCAGTCACAGACTAGCGGGAGGGCCTTATCCAAACAATGAGCAGTTCTTC.

The chain has TRBV20-1 and TRBJ1-1; 7 bases agree with TRBD1. Looked up from germline, CDR1 is DFQATT and CDR2 is SNEGSKA (reference sequence). Losses at the gene ends were 6 bases for V and 7 bases for J; bases not matched to a gene: 5. The CDR3 spans 11 residues. DNA of the CDR3: TGCAGTGCCTACTACAGGGGTGAAGCTTTCTTT. Protein product: CSAYYRGEAFF.

This clonotype has a handful of counts. This rearrangement joins TRBV5-6 to TRBJ1-1; 7 bases match TRBD1. The trim removed 4 bases at V and 0 bases at J, leaving 9 bases unmatched. The CDR3 is 16 amino acids. CDR1 and CDR2 (germline): SGHDT, YYEEEE. The CDR3 loop is CASSPGQELMNTEAFF. Written as DNA, the CDR3 is TGTGCCAGCAGCCCCGGACAGGAGCTTATGAACACTGAAGCTTTCTTT.

This clonotype was counted only a few times. CDR3 protein: CASSAWVGNEQFF. CDR3 nucleotides: TGTGCCAGCAGTGCATGGGTAGGCAATGAGCAGTTCTTC. The chain is built from TRBV12-3 or TRBV12-4 and TRBJ2-1; D ambiguous. Trimming took 5 bases from V and 6 from J, leaving 11 bases between them. CDR3 size: 13 residues.

This clonotype was observed a few times. The genes are TRBV10-3 and TRBJ2-7; no definite D call. Germline values: CDR1 ENHRY, CDR2 SYGVKD. The V end lost 7 bases, the J end lost 4 bases, and 14 bases lay between the germline ends. CDR3 size: 13 residues. In DNA, the CDR3 is TGTGCCATCAACGGCCGTGAAGGGTACGAGCAGTACTTC. Translating gives CAINGREGYEQYF.

At least ten counts were recorded for this clonotype. The rearrangement joins TRBV30 to TRBJ2-2, with 7 positions matching TRBD1. The CDR3 contains 14 residues. V gave up 2 bases and J gave up 5 bases; unmatched junction bases: 5. Germline CDR1 and CDR2: GTSNPN and SVGIG (reference sequence). The CDR3: CAWSTMTGTGELFF. For the CDR3, the DNA is TGTGCCTGGAGTACCATGACAGGGACCGGGGAGCTGTTTTTT.

The sample holds a few counts of this clonotype. This chain uses TRBV20-1 with TRBJ2-7; 9 bases align to TRBD1. V gave up 3 bases and J gave up 6 bases; unmatched junction bases: 6. This CDR3 is 13 amino acids long. Germline V gene data show CDR1 as DFQATT and CDR2 as SNEGSKA (reference sequence). Here the CDR3 DNA reads TGCAGTGCTAGTCACAGGGGGCGAAGCGAGCAGTACTTC. It encodes CSASHRGRSEQYF.

The chain joins TRBV6-5 to TRBJ2-1; D is perhaps TRBD2 (5 bases). Germline lookup yields CDR1 MNHEY and CDR2 SVGAGI. V lost 4 bases and J lost 9, with 19 bases in between. The CDR3 spans 15 residues. CDR3 bases: TGTGCCAGCAGTTTAGAGGGTCTAGGCCCTCCTGAGCAGTTCTTC. Protein product: CASSLEGLGPPEQFF.

The chain combines TRBV7-9 with TRBJ2-7; D remains unclear. Germline loops: CDR1 SEHNR, CDR2 FQNEAQ (reference sequence). This CDR3 contains 15 residues. The V end lost 0 bases, the J end lost 5 bases, and 14 bases lay between the germline ends. The CDR3: CASSLAPDPADEQYF. CDR3 DNA sequence: TGTGCCAGCAGCTTAGCGCCAGACCCGGCGGACGAGCAGTACTTC.

There are a few counts of this clonotype. The chain is built from TRBV27 and TRBJ2-7; no clear D gene. Germline V gene lookup returns CDR1 MNHEY and CDR2 SMNVEV (reference sequence). V was trimmed by 1 base and J by 2 bases, leaving 15 bases between them. The CDR3 contains 16 residues. CDR3 sequence: CASSLYPQEPPYEQYF. The CDR3 nucleotides read TGTGCCAGCAGTTTATACCCCCAGGAGCCCCCCTACGAGCAGTACTTC.

This clonotype was counted between two and nine times. This chain uses TRBV7-2 with TRBJ2-1; possible D gene TRBD1, 6 bases. This CDR3 comprises 15 residues. Germline V gene data show CDR1 as SGHTA and CDR2 as FQGNSA. V lost 4 bases, J lost 4 bases, and 14 bases lay in between. CDR3 amino acids: CASSWGVGGYNEQFF. The CDR3 DNA reads as TGTGCCAGCAGCTGGGGAGTAGGGGGTTACAATGAGCAGTTCTTC.

The chain employs TRBV12-3 or TRBV12-4 and TRBJ2-7; D remains unclear. Trimming cost V 2 bases and J 5 bases, with 7 bases left between them. CDR3 length: 12 amino acids. The CDR3 spells CASSLSLDEQYF. The CDR3 DNA reads as TGTGCCAGCAGTTTATCCCTGGACGAGCAGTACTTC.

This clonotype was counted many times. This chain connects TRBV20-1 to TRBJ2-5; D is unclear. CDR3 length equals 13 residues. Germline V CDR1 and CDR2: DFQATT, SNEGSKA (reference sequence). The V end was cut by 2 bases, the J end by 2 bases, with 9 bases between. The CDR3 sequence is CSARYRIQETQYF. The CDR3 coding sequence is TGCAGTGCTAGATACAGAATTCAAGAGACCCAGTACTTC.

J is TRBJ1-5 and V is TRBV6-2 or TRBV6-3, with D uncertain. This CDR3 has 14 amino acids. The V gene's germline CDR1 is MNHEY and CDR2 SVGEGT. The germline V and J ends were trimmed by 10 bases and 0 bases, with 13 bases remaining between them. The CDR3 loop reads CATTGRVSNQPQHF. The CDR3 DNA is TGTGCCACCACGGGGAGAGTTAGCAATCAGCCCCAGCATTTT.

With regard to this clonotype: A much more abundant neighbour one base away suggests this may be a read error. The chain couples TRBV6-5 to TRBJ1-1; D may be TRBD1 (6 bases). In germline, CDR1 is MNHEY, CDR2 SVGAGI. This CDR3 comprises 14 residues. The CDR3 region is CAGSQGSSNTEAFF. The CDR3 DNA is TGTGCCGGCAGTCAGGGGTCCTCGAACACTGAAGCTTTCTTT.

A few counts support this clonotype. This chain joins TRBV18 and TRBJ1-1, with 9 bases that match TRBD1. Germline CDR1 and CDR2: KGHSH and LQKENI. With V trimmed by 2 bases and J by 1 base, 2 bases remained unmatched. The CDR3 length is 15 residues. The CDR3 DNA is TGTGCCAGCTCACCAACAGGGGGCGCGAACACTGAAGCTTTCTTT. It yields the protein CASSPTGGANTEAFF.